The clone carrying this TCR beta chain was seen a few times. The sample comes from a study of T-cell memory formation after mild COVID-19. V was trimmed by 6 bases and J by 4 bases, leaving 18 bases between them. Germline CDR1 reads SEHNR; CDR2 reads FQNEAQ (reference sequence). CDR3 length: 15 residues. TCRdb reprocessed the 5' RACE reads via MiXCR and lists one record per CDR3 protein. The repertoire consists of about 400,000 distinct CDR3 sequences, with more than 20% occurring once and the leading ten covering roughly 14%. The rearrangement links TRBV7-9 to TRBJ2-5; the D gene is possibly TRBD1 (5 bases). Sequencing was performed on PBMCs or a T cell subset sorted from them (not recorded which). The source of this sequence is an adult woman who had mild COVID-19 (a few samples of this study predate the infection). Cell type and time point are not known. Here the CDR3 reads CASSQKVGAVETQYF. The CDR3 nucleotides are TGTGCCAGCAGTCAAAAAGTAGGGGCCGTAGAGACCCAGTACTTC.